This note documents a single T cell receptor beta chain sequence. Sequencing was performed with immunoSEQ multiplex PCR; in TCRdb, only in-frame clones are kept and a portion is missing. The table lists 50,000 to 65,000 clones, less than 85% of them singletons. The CDR3 totals 12 residues. Trimming took off 3 bases at V and 6 bases at J, with 7 bases between the two ends. CDR1 and CDR2 (germline): LGHNT, FRNRAP. This record belongs to a study of radiotherapy plus CTLA-4 blockade in lung cancer. V gene TRBV12-5 combines with J gene TRBJ2-3; D remains unclear. The receptor was isolated from a human donor with non-small cell lung cancer who had a complete response to radiotherapy plus ipilimumab. This specimen consisted of peripheral blood, obtained from a patient treated with radiotherapy plus ipilimumab. The CDR3 sequence is CASGFELDTQYF. CDR3 sequence (DNA): TGTGCTAGTGGTTTTGAGCTGGATACGCAGTATTTT.